These 22 T cell receptor beta chains were all obtained from the same sample, sequenced in a study of shared clonotypes between healthy human individuals. Produced via immunoSEQ multiplex PCR; TCRdb's table is partial and in-frame only. This table has about 340,000 clones, 73% appearing once. Sequenced sample: memory CD4+ T cells sorted from blood. Subset given: CD45RA-negative fraction. The receptors originated from a man aged 25-45 years in good health.

V gene TRBV21-1 combines with J gene TRBJ2-7; the table's TRBD2 call for D was not verified on the DNA. TRBV21-1 is a recognized pseudogene. The CDR3 is 16 amino acids. CDR3 region: CASSSTPRGSSYEQYF. The CDR3 nucleotides read TGTGCCAGCAGCTCAACCCCACGGGGGAGCTCCTACGAGCAGTACTTC.

This chain joins TRBV19 and TRBJ1-5; 7 nucleotides match TRBD1. Germline V gene sequence: CDR1 LNHDA, CDR2 SQIVND (reference sequence). J lost 3 bases, V lost 7 bases, and 6 bases had no gene match. The CDR3 spans 14 residues. The CDR3 bases are TGTGCCAGTAAAACCGGGACAGCCAATCAGCCCCAGCATTTT. As protein: CASKTGTANQPQHF.

This chain links TRBV5-5 with TRBJ1-2; tentative D call: TRBD1 (6 bases). The CDR3 is 15 amino acids. CDR1 and CDR2 from the germline V gene are SGHKS and YYEKEE (reference sequence). V shed 4 bases and J shed 4 bases, with 17 bases lying between them. CDR3 sequence reads: CASSMDSVTTYGYTF. In DNA form, the CDR3 reads TGTGCCAGCAGCATGGACAGCGTCACTACCTATGGCTACACCTTC.

The V and J genes are TRBV10-2 and TRBJ2-7, with TRBD2 matching over 11 bases. The V and J ends lost 8 bases and 5 bases, in that order; junction bases with no gene match: 5. Germline V gives CDR1 WSHSY, CDR2 SAAADI. The CDR3 covers 13 residues. The chain's CDR3 is CASPPGLADEQYF. The CDR3 DNA sequence: TGCGCCAGCCCACCGGGACTAGCGGACGAGCAGTACTTC.

This clone was counted between two and nine times. The genes are TRBV2 and TRBJ1-5; 7 nucleotides match TRBD1. The junction had 3 bases not matched to a gene; V was cut back by 4 bases and J by 3 bases. Germline CDR1 SNHLY, CDR2 FYNNEI. The CDR3 loop spans 14 amino acids. CDR3 DNA sequence: TGTGCCAGCAGTGGGGACAGTTACAATCAGCCCCAGCATTTT. This gives the protein CASSGDSYNQPQHF.

This rearrangement joins TRBV20-1 to TRBJ1-2; D gene unclear. V dropped 0 bases and J dropped 4 bases, with 3 bases sitting between them. Germline V gene lookup returns CDR1 DFQATT and CDR2 SNEGSKA (reference sequence). The CDR3 sequence is 11 residues long. The CDR3: CSARDIYGYTF. The CDR3 coding sequence is TGCAGTGCTAGAGATATCTATGGCTACACCTTC.

This clone showed up just a few times. The chain combines TRBV18 with TRBJ2-3; D is perhaps TRBD1 or TRBD2 (5 bases each). The ends were cut back, 0 bases at V and 3 bases at J, with 10 bases in the middle. Germline CDR1 KGHSH, CDR2 LQKENI. CDR3 length equals 15 residues. The CDR3 coding sequence is TGTGCCAGCTCACCACCGGGGGTAGAGACAGATACGCAGTATTTT. It translates to CASSPPGVETDTQYF.

V gene TRBV5-4 combines with J gene TRBJ2-7, with D perhaps TRBD1 (6 bases). Germline CDR1 is SGHNT and CDR2 is YYREEE (reference sequence). V was shortened by 1 base and J by 4 bases, with 15 bases between the two germline ends. CDR3 length: 15 residues. The CDR3 is CASSLRGLDHYEQYF. Written as DNA, the CDR3 is TGTGCCAGCAGCTTGAGGGGGTTGGACCATTACGAGCAGTACTTC.

This clone was seen more than once but under ten times. Other DNA sequences in the sample encode the same CDR3. V usage is TRBV6-5 and J usage is TRBJ2-7; D is unresolved. V lost 0 bases to trimming and J lost 2 bases, with 5 bases between them. The CDR3 is 13 amino acids. Germline V gives CDR1 MNHEY, CDR2 SVGAGI. In DNA form, the CDR3 reads TGTGCCAGCAGTTACTCGAGTGCCTACGAGCAGTACTTC. It specifies CASSYSSAYEQYF.

The rearrangement links TRBV14 to TRBJ1-1; D might be TRBD1 (6 bases). Germline V lookup: CDR1 SGHDN, CDR2 FVKESK. V shed 2 bases and J shed 1 base, with 26 bases lying between them. This CDR3 is built from 20 residues. The CDR3 DNA is TGTGCCAGCAGCCAACCTTGGTCCGGGGGCCAAAATGGGTGGAACACTGAAGCTTTCTTT. Protein product: CASSQPWSGGQNGWNTEAFF.

This clone was seen many times. The chain links TRBV14 to TRBJ2-7; D is possibly TRBD1 (5 bases). The V end was cut by 2 bases, the J end by 3 bases, with 11 bases between. This CDR3 has 14 amino acids. Germline V gene sequence: CDR1 SGHDN, CDR2 FVKESK. The CDR3 sequence is CASSQPDRHYEQYF. The DNA for the CDR3 is TGTGCCAGCAGCCAACCCGACAGACACTACGAGCAGTACTTC.

This clone was observed a handful of times. The rearrangement links TRBV10-3 to TRBJ1-1; D is unresolved. The germline V and J ends were trimmed by 2 bases and 5 bases, with 6 bases remaining between them. There are 12 residues in the CDR3. CDR1 and CDR2 (germline): ENHRY, SYGVKD. The CDR3 reads CAISEVGTEAFF. CDR3 sequence (DNA): TGTGCCATCAGTGAGGTAGGGACTGAAGCTTTCTTT.

This clone occurred once. The chain links TRBV10-2 to TRBJ2-2; D gene unclear. Trimming left V 7 bases short and J 0 bases short, with 9 bases between. The CDR3 is made up of 14 amino acids. The germline V gene encodes CDR1 WSHSY and CDR2 SAAADI. CDR3 protein: CASIGPTNTGELFF. The CDR3 bases are TGCGCCAGCATTGGACCCACGAACACCGGGGAGCTGTTTTTT.

In its sample, this clone was seen once. CDR3 nucleotides: TGCGCCAGCAGCCAAGCAGGGGAGGCCGGGGAGCTGTTTTTT. Translated, it gives CASSQAGEAGELFF. The V and J genes are TRBV4-3 and TRBJ2-2; D could derive from TRBD1 or TRBD2 (6 bases each). Germline assignment: CDR1 LGHNA and CDR2 YSLEER. V was trimmed by 1 base and J by 6 bases, leaving 9 bases between them. This CDR3 contains 14 residues.

V usage is TRBV19 and J usage is TRBJ1-4; D not certain. Germline values: CDR1 LNHDA, CDR2 SQIVND (reference sequence). This CDR3 spans 12 amino acids. Trimming pared 3 bases from V and 5 bases from J, leaving 4 bases between. The CDR3 DNA reads as TGTGCCAGTAGTATTAAGAATGAAAAACTGTTTTTT. Amino acids: CASSIKNEKLFF.

The chain has TRBV18 and TRBJ1-5, with a tentative D call TRBD1 (6 bases). V dropped 6 bases and J dropped 6 bases, with 12 bases sitting between them. Germline CDR1 and CDR2: KGHSH and LQKENI. CDR3 length equals 13 residues. CDR3: CASSDLQGQPQHF. The CDR3 DNA follows: TGTGCCAGCTCCGACCTACAGGGTCAGCCCCAGCATTTT. Based on the CDR3 plus reference TRBV18 and TRBJ1-5, the full variable domain is NAGVMQNPRHLVRRRGQEARLRCSPMKGHSHVYWYRQLPEEGLKFMVYLQKENIIDESGMPKERFSAEFPKEGPSILRIQQVVRGDSAAYFCASSDLQGQPQHFGDGTRLSIL.

CDR3 region: CASGFRGAGGGSYNEQFF. The CDR3 DNA reads as TGTGCTAGTGGTTTTCGTGGAGCGGGAGGCGGTTCCTACAATGAGCAGTTCTTC. This chain connects TRBV12-5 to TRBJ2-1; 9 bases map to TRBD2. Trimming took 3 bases from V and 1 from J; bases not matched to a gene: 10. Germline V gives CDR1 LGHNT, CDR2 FRNRAP. The CDR3 contains 18 residues. Together with reference TRBV12-5 and TRBJ2-1, the CDR3 gives the full variable domain: DARVTQTPRHKVTEMGQEVTMRCQPILGHNTVFWYRQTMMQGLELLAYFRNRAPLDDSGMPKDRFSAEMPDATLATLKIQPSEPRDSAVYFCASGFRGAGGGSYNEQFFGPGTRLTVL.

The chain couples TRBV25-1 to TRBJ2-2, with D perhaps being TRBD1 or TRBD2 (5 bases each). The ends were cut back, 6 bases at V and 5 bases at J, with 16 bases in the middle. Germline CDR1 reads MGHDK; CDR2 reads SYGVNS. The CDR3 contains 15 residues. This chain's CDR3 is CASRNRTTGTGELFF. The CDR3 coding sequence is TGTGCCAGCAGAAACAGGACCACGGGAACCGGGGAGCTGTTTTTT.

This clone was seen repeatedly, ten times or more. V and J are TRBV7-8 and TRBJ2-1, with TRBD2 identical over 14 bases. The ends lost 5 bases at V and 6 bases at J; junction bases unmatched: 6. This CDR3 contains 16 residues. Germline V gene sequence: CDR1 SGHVS, CDR2 FQNEAQ. Here the CDR3 reads CASSPPGLAGANEQFF. CDR3 bases: TGTGCCAGCAGCCCGCCGGGACTAGCGGGAGCCAATGAGCAGTTCTTC.

The sample holds one count of this clone. The chain uses TRBV9 and TRBJ2-4, with TRBD1 matching over 8 bases. From germline, CDR1 is SGDLS and CDR2 YYNGEE. The CDR3 runs 16 residues. J was trimmed by 8 bases and V by 1 base; bases with no gene match: 11. The CDR3 loop is CASSVNPETGVDIQYF. The CDR3 DNA follows: TGTGCCAGCAGCGTAAACCCAGAGACAGGGGTAGACATTCAGTACTTC.

The chain combines TRBV7-3 with TRBJ2-1; weak D call: TRBD2 (5 bases). The ends were cut back, 6 bases at V and 3 bases at J, with 15 bases in the middle. CDR1 is SGHTA and CDR2 is FQGTGA in the germline V gene. The CDR3 runs 15 residues. The CDR3 coding sequence is TGTGCCAGCAGTATAAGGCTAGCCGGCTACAATGAGCAGTTCTTC. It codes for CASSIRLAGYNEQFF.

This chain uses TRBV2 with TRBJ2-7, with D hard to call. CDR1 is SNHLY and CDR2 is FYNNEI in the germline V gene. The length of the CDR3 is 15 residues. V was trimmed by 0 bases and J by 0 bases, leaving 9 bases between them. CDR3 nucleotide sequence: TGTGCCAGCAGTGAAGCGCTAAGGGACTCCTACGAGCAGTACTTC. Protein product: CASSEALRDSYEQYF.